The clone carrying this TCR beta chain showed up many times. The sample is drawn from a study of spatial heterogeneity in lung cancer. Study in general: The donor group consisted of roughly 70 patients who had untreated, early-stage non-small cell lung cancer. The count of detected beta-chain sequences consistently exceeded that of alpha-chain sequences.

This CDR3 is 18 amino acids long. V dropped 5 bases and J dropped 4; count of bases not matched to a gene: 12. Germline V gene data show CDR1 as LNHDA and CDR2 as SQIVND (reference sequence). Via MiXCR, TCRdb re-called the 5' RACE reads, giving one row per CDR3 protein. This sample has about 120,000 distinct CDR3 sequences, with more than 9% found just once. Documented time point: blood at routine non-recurrence follow-up after resection. TCRs were sequenced from unsorted whole RNA of tumor, nontumor lung or PBMC. This clonotype was sampled from a male donor with early-stage non-small cell lung cancer. The gene calls are TRBV19 and TRBJ2-1; TRBD2 matches at 12 bases. The sample was PBMCs, taken at follow-up. Written as DNA, the CDR3 is TGTGCCAGTAGTCCTAGCGGGGGGGTCATTACGCCTTACAATGAGCAGTTCTTC. It encodes CASSPSGGVITPYNEQFF.